What follows is one T cell receptor (beta chain) and its context. Its cognate antigen is unknown. Trimming took off 1 base at V and 5 bases at J, with 6 bases between the two ends. The CDR3 totals 14 residues. Germline V CDR1 and CDR2: LGHNA, YSLEER. These data originate in a study of response to subunit inactivated influenza vaccine. TCRdb passed the RT-PCR reads through MiXCR, listing each CDR3 protein once. The table has 250,000 to 350,000 distinct CDR3 sequences, about 20% seen once; the top ten hold 10%. Study-level points and caveats: Researchers suggested that each seasonal influenza vaccination recruits few new T cells.

V usage is TRBV4-3 and J usage is TRBJ1-6; D is unclear. This TCR came from a man between 50 and 69 years old who received an inactivated influenza vaccine. Sample: PBMCs from blood, taken 21 months after vaccination. CDR3 bases: TGCGCCAGCAGCCAAGCCCGAAATAATTCACCCCTCCACTTT. Translating gives CASSQARNNSPLHF.